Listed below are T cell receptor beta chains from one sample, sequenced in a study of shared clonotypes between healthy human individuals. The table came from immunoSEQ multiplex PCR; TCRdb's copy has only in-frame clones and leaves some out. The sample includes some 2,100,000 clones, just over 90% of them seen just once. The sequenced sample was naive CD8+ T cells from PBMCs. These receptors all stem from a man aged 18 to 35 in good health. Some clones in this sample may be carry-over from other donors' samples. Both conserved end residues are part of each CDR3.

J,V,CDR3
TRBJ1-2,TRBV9,CASSSPVALEGPYGYTF
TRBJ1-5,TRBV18,CASSSDREGNQPQHF
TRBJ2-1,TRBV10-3,CAISGREDYNEQFF
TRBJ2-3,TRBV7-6,CASSLAVADTQYF
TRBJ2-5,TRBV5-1,CASSLAPLATKETQYF
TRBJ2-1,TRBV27,CASYPLGHPTYNEQFF
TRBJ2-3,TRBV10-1,CASSEGEGYTQYF
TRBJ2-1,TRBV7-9,CASSLPATNEQFF
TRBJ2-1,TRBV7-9,CASSLAGGQYNEQFF
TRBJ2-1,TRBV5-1,CASSYSNRTPPGSLSNEQFF
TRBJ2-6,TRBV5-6,CATSAYPGFPGANVLTF
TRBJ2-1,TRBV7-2,CASSTTSGAHNEQFF
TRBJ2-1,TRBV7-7,CASSRGQGGYNEQFF
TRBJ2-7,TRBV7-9,CASSLVRGLDEQYF
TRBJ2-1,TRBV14,CASSRRGGGAYNEQFF
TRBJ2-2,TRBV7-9,CASSTTLARRAPGELFF
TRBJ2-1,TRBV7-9,CASSGLAGGPDFSDEQFF
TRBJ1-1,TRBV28,CASSPRTGGRAEAFF
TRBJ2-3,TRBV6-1,CASSALRWGGTDTQYF
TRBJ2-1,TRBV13,CASSLGLGAEQFF
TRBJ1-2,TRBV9,CASSVGGPHYGYTF
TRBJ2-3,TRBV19,CASKPQGAASTDTQYF
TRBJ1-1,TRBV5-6,CASSPGFGETEAFF
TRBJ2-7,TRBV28,CASSWGLVYEQYF
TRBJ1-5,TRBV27,CASSLQGHNQPQHF
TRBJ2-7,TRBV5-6,CASSTSGGGYEQYF
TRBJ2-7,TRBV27,CASSLGGRGLSYEQYF
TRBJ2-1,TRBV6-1,CASSEAPDSRYNEQFF
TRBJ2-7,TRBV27,CASRSVAGGWEQYF
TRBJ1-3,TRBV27,CASSPRSSGNTIYF
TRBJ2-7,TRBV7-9,CASSFYGGPEWYEQYF
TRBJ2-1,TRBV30,CAWSVKDYYYNEQFF
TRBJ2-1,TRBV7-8,CASSPLSGLQQFF
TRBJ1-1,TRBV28,CASSLRGPTEAFF
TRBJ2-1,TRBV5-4,CASSLRLPYNEQFF